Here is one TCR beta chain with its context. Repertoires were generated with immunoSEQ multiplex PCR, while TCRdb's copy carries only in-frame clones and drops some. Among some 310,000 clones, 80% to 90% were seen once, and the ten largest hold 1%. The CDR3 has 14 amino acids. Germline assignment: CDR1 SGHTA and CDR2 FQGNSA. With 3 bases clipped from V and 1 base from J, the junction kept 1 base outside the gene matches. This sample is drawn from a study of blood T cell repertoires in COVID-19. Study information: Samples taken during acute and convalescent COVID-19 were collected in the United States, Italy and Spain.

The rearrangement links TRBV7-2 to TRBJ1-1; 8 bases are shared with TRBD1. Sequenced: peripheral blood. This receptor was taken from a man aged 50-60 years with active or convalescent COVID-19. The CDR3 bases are TGTGCCAGCAGCTTTGGGACAGGGAACACTGAAGCTTTCTTT. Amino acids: CASSFGTGNTEAFF.